This TCR beta chain emerged from a study of blood T cell repertoires in COVID-19. This clone was observed a single time. TCRdb keeps only in-frame clones here, not all; method: immunoSEQ multiplex PCR. This sample has 80,000 to 100,000 clones, with 70% to 90% found just once. Sequenced: peripheral blood. This clonotype originated in a man between 65 and 79 years old with acute or convalescent COVID-19.

CDR3 protein: CASSLYSAGGSTYNEQFF. The CDR3 coding sequence is TGTGCCAGCAGTTTATATTCAGCGGGGGGCTCTACATACAATGAGCAGTTCTTC. This chain connects TRBV27 to TRBJ2-1, with TRBD2 identical over 9 bases. Trimming cost V 1 base and J 4 bases; bases outside gene matches: 11. In germline, CDR1 is MNHEY, CDR2 SMNVEV (reference sequence). There are 18 residues in the CDR3.